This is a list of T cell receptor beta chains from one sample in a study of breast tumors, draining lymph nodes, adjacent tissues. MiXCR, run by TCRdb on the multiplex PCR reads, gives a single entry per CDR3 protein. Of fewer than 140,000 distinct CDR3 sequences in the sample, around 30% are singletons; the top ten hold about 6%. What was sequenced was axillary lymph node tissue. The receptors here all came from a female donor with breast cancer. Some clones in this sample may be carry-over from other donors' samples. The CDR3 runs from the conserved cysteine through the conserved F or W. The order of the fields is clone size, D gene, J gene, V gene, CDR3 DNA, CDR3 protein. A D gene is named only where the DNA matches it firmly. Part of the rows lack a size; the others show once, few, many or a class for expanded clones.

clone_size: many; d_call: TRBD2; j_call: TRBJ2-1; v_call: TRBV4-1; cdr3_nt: TGCGCCAGCAGCCAAGGTGAGGCTAGCGGCTCCTACAATGAGCAGTTCTTC; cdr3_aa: CASSQGEASGSYNEQFF
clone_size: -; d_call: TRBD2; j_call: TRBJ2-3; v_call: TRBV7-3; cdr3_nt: TGTGCCAGCAGCACCGGGACTAGCGGGTGGGTCCGGGATACGCAGTATTTT; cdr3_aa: CASSTGTSGWVRDTQYF
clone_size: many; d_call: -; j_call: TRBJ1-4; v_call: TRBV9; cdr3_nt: TGTGCCAGCAGCGCCAGACCCTCGGGGCTGAATGAAAAACTGTTTTTT; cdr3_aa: CASSARPSGLNEKLFF
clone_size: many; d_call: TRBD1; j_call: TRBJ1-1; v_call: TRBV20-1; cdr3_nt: TGCAGTGCGGGGACAGCTTACACTGAAGCTTTCTTT; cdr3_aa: CSAGTAYTEAFF
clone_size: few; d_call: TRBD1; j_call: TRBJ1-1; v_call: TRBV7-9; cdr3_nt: TGTGCCAGCAGTTCCTCCGGGACAGGGGTGAACACTGAAGCTTTCTTT; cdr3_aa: CASSSSGTGVNTEAFF
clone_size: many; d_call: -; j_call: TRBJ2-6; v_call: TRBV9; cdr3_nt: TGTGCCAGCAGCGTAGCCCCTCGGCCTGGGGCCAACGTCCTGACTTTC; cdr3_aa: CASSVAPRPGANVLTF
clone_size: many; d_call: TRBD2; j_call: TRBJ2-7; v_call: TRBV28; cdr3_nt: TGTGCCAGCAAATTGCCTGGGACTAGCGTTTCCTACGAGCAGTACTTC; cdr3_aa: CASKLPGTSVSYEQYF
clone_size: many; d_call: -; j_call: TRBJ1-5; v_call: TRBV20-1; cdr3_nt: TGCAGTGCTACAAGACGGAATCAGCTCCAGCATTTT; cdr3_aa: CSATRRNQLQHF
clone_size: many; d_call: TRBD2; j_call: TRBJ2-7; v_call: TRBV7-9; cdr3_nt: TGTGCCAGCAGCTTAGCTAAGTGGGAGGGCGGCTACGAGCAGTACTTC; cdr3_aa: CASSLAKWEGGYEQYF
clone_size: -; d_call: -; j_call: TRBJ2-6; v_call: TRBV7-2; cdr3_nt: TGTGCCAGCAGCTTCTTCGGGGGCAACGTCCTGACTTTC; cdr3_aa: CASSFFGGNVLTF
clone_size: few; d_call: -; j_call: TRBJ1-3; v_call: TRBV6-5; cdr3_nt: TGTGCCAGCGTGGACAAGAGCTCTGGAAACACCATATATTTT; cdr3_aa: CASVDKSSGNTIYF
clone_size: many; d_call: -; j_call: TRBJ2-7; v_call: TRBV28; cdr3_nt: TGTGCCAGCAGTTTAAGGGGCCCCTTTTCCTACGAGCAGTACTTC; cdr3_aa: CASSLRGPFSYEQYF